This T cell receptor beta chain appears in the sequencing data of a study of blood T cell repertoires in COVID-19. The overall study: COVID-19 samples, acute and convalescent, were from the United States, Italy and Spain. T cells, B-cell-depleted T cells, or PBMCs provided the cDNA or gDNA that served as material.

Original analysis: It was from reference gene primer amplification that nucleated cell counts were estimated. The assay was immunoSEQ multiplex PCR, and TCRdb's table has in-frame clones only and misses some. The V and J calls and clone size are taken from that table; D and trimming were inferred from the DNA. The sample has around 70,000 clones; 75% to 90% are singletons. Trimming stripped 0 bases from V and 4 bases from J, with 6 bases between. Germline V gene sequence: CDR1 LGHNT, CDR2 FRNRAP. This CDR3 spans 14 amino acids. The rearrangement joins TRBV12-5 to TRBJ2-2; D may be TRBD1 (6 bases). Sequenced material: peripheral blood. The receptor comes from a human donor in a cohort sampled during active COVID-19. The CDR3 region is CASGLVQGTGELFF. As DNA, the CDR3 is TGTGCTAGTGGTTTGGTACAGGGCACCGGGGAGCTGTTTTTT.